This T cell receptor (beta chain) is from a study of blood T cell repertoires in COVID-19. Whole-study context: From T cells, B-cell-depleted T cells, or PBMCs came the material, which was cDNA or gDNA.

There are 16 residues in the CDR3. CDR1 is MNHEY and CDR2 is SMNVEV in the germline V gene (reference sequence). V trimming: 5 bases; J trimming: 4 bases; junction bases outside the gene matches: 8. Authors' data handling: Reference gene primer amplification yielded estimated nucleated cell counts. The data were produced by immunoSEQ multiplex PCR, yet TCRdb's version contains in-frame clones alone and is incomplete. V and J calls and clone size are copied from that table; D and trimming were computed from the DNA. This table holds 90,000 or so clones, 86% found once. Sample: peripheral blood. The sequence was obtained from an older man with active or convalescent COVID-19. This chain uses TRBV27 with TRBJ1-2; 12 bases are shared with TRBD1. In nucleotides, the CDR3 is TGTGCCAGCAGTCTGTGGGGACAGGGGGCTGGCTATGGCTACACCTTC. Protein product: CASSLWGQGAGYGYTF.